The 4 T cell receptor beta chains presented below share a single source sample, sequenced in a study of Graves' ophthalmopathy and Graves' hyperthyroidism. Researchers took RNA transcripts and amplified TCR beta CDR3 regions from them. Investigators did first-round RT-PCR with HTBI primers, then second-round multiplex PCR. In TCRdb, the multiplex PCR reads were re-called with MiXCR into one record per CDR3 protein. Counted here are about 740,000 distinct CDR3 sequences, 40% occurring once; the ten biggest clones make up about 40%. Sequenced sample: peripheral blood. These receptors all stem from an adult man with Graves' ophthalmopathy.

The sample holds one count of this clonotype. V is TRBV2 and J is TRBJ2-5; 7 bases match TRBD1. Germline V CDR1 and CDR2: SNHLY, FYNNEI. This CDR3 region has 13 residues. J was trimmed by 2 bases and V by 8 bases; bases with no gene match: 5. The CDR3 here is CASFSTGQETQYF. The DNA for the CDR3 is TGTGCCAGCTTCTCGACAGGGCAAGAGACCCAGTACTTC.

For this clonotype: Germline and junction disagree at one end, which may indicate a read error. J is TRBJ2-2 and V is TRBV12-3 or TRBV12-4; possibly TRBD1 or TRBD2 for D (5 bases each). The CDR3 spans 14 residues. The CDR3 reads CASSFQGRTGEPFF. CDR3 nucleotides: TGTGCCAGCAGTTTTCAGGGAAGGACCGGGGAGCCGTTTTTT.

In this sample, this clonotype turned up a few times. The chain combines TRBV2 with TRBJ1-5; D is perhaps TRBD1 (5 bases). V was shortened by 1 base and J by 1 base, with 11 bases between the two germline ends. Germline CDR1 SNHLY, CDR2 FYNNEI. The CDR3 loop spans 16 amino acids. The CDR3 sequence: CASSEEGRDSNQPQHF. The CDR3 DNA reads as TGTGCCAGCAGTGAAGAGGGACGGGACAGCAATCAGCCCCAGCATTTT.

The chain carries TRBV2 and TRBJ2-7; D is unresolved. This CDR3 contains 16 residues. CDR1 is SNHLY, CDR2 FYNNEI, per germline. The ends were cut back, 5 bases at V and 7 bases at J, with 24 bases in the middle. CDR3 in amino acids: CASSFRTETLLREQYF. CDR3 DNA: TGTGCCAGCAGTTTCCGCACAGAGACCCTCCTTCGGGAGCAGTACTTC. Variable domain in full (rest from reference TRBV2 and TRBJ2-7): EPEVTQTPSHQVTQMGQEVILRCVPISNHLYFYWYRQILGQKVEFLVSFYNNEISEKSEIFDDQFSVERPDGSNFTLKIRSTKLEDSAMYFCASSFRTETLLREQYFGPGTRLTVT.